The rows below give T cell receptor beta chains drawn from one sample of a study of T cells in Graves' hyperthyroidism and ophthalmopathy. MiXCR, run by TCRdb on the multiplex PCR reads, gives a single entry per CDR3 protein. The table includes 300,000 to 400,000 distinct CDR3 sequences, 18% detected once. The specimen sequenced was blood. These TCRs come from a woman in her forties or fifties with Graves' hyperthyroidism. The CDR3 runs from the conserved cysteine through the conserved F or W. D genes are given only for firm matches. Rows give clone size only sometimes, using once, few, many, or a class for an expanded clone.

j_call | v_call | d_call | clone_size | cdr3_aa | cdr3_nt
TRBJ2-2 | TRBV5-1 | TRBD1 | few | CASRSATGAGELFF | TGCGCCAGCAGAAGCGCTACAGGGGCCGGGGAGCTGTTTTTT
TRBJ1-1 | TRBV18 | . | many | CATTGGTDTEAFF | TGTGCCACCACGGGGGGGACGGACACTGAAGCTTTCTTT
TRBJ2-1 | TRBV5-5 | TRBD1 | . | CASSPGTATPGQFF | TGTGCCAGCAGCCCGGGGACAGCCACCCCCGGGCAGTTCTTC
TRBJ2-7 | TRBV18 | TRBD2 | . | CASSPRSSGINEQYF | TGTGCCAGCTCACCAAGATCTAGCGGGATAAACGAGCAGTACTTC
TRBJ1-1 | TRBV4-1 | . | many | CASSQDSRGGEAFF | TGCGCCAGCAGCCAGGACAGTCGGGGTGGGGAAGCTTTCTTT
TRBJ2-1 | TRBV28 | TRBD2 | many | CASSYPSGSSYNEQFF | TGTGCCAGCAGTTATCCTAGCGGGAGCTCCTACAATGAGCAGTTCTTC
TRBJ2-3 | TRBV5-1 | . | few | CASSLEGLAGWDTQYF | TGCGCCAGCAGCTTGGAAGGATTGGCAGGGTGGGATACGCAGTATTTT
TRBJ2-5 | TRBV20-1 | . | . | CSARSARQQETQYF | TGCAGTGCTAGGTCGGCGCGTCAGCAAGAGACCCAGTACTTC
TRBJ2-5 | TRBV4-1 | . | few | CASSQVFSGETQYF | TGCGCCAGCAGCCAGGTCTTCAGCGGGGAGACCCAGTACTTC
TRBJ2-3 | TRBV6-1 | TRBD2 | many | CASSEWGTSGDTQYF | TGTGCCAGCAGTGAATGGGGGACTAGCGGCGATACGCAGTATTTT
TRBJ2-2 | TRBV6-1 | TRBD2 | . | CASRRTSGGDSTGELFF | TGTGCCAGCAGAAGGACTAGCGGGGGAGATTCCACCGGGGAGCTGTTTTTT
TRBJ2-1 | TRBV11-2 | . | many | CASSLGAGASSYNEQFF | TGTGCCAGCAGCTTAGGGGCGGGGGCGAGCTCCTACAATGAGCAGTTCTTC
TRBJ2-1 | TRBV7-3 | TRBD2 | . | CASSPPGLAGGHEQFF | TGTGCCAGCAGCCCACCCGGACTAGCGGGAGGGCATGAGCAGTTCTTC
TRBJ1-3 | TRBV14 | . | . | CASSQDSGVRNTIYF | TGTGCCAGCAGCCAAGATTCCGGGGTCCGGAACACCATATATTTT
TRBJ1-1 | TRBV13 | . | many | CASSAAGVQAFF | TGTGCCAGCAGCGCCGCAGGGGTCCAGGCTTTCTTT
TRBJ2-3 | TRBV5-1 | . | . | CASSLEPPDTQYF | TGCGCCAGCAGTTTAGAACCGCCGGATACGCAGTATTTT
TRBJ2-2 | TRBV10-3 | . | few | CAISRMSGELFF | TGTGCCATCAGTCGAATGTCCGGGGAGCTGTTTTTT
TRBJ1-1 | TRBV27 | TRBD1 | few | CASSQTRQGWATEAFF | TGTGCCAGCAGTCAGACTCGACAGGGTTGGGCCACTGAAGCTTTCTTT
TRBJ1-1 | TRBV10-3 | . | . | CASADLAETEAFF | TGTGCCTCCGCAGACTTGGCGGAAACGGAAGCTTTCTTT
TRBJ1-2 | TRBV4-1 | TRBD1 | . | CASSQLPGQGDGYTF | TGCGCCAGCAGCCAATTACCGGGACAGGGGGACGGCTACACCTTC
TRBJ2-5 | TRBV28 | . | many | CASSFRKGMGETQYF | TGTGCCAGCAGTTTTCGAAAGGGGATGGGGGAGACCCAGTACTTC
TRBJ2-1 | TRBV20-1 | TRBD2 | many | CSAISSGGADNEQFF | TGCAGTGCTATATCGAGCGGGGGGGCCGACAATGAGCAGTTCTTC
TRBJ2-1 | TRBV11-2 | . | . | CASSGAPPGYNEQFF | TGTGCCAGCAGCGGGGCTCCCCCGGGCTACAATGAGCAGTTCTTC
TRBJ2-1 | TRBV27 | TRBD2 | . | CASSESTSPFSYNEQFF | TGTGCCAGCAGTGAGTCGACTAGCCCCTTCTCCTACAATGAGCAGTTCTTC
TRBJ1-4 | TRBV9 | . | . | CASSAGYGNEKLFF | TGTGCCAGCAGCGCGGGTTACGGGAATGAAAAACTGTTTTTT
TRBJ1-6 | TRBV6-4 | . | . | CASSDSAGVNSPLHF | TGTGCCAGCAGTGACTCGGCAGGAGTTAATTCACCCCTCCACTTT
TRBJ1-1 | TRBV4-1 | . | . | CASSQLTALMNTEAFF | TGCGCCAGCAGCCAACTGACAGCTTTGATGAACACTGAAGCTTTCTTT
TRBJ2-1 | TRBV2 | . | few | CASIEGGAGDEQFF | TGTGCCAGCATCGAGGGGGGGGCGGGAGATGAGCAGTTCTTC
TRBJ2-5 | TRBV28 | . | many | CASRGTGLETQYF | TGTGCCAGCAGGGGAACAGGTTTAGAGACCCAGTACTTC
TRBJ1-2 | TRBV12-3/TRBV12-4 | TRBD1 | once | CTSSSPGQGFYGYTF | TGTACCAGCAGTTCCCCGGGACAGGGCTTCTATGGCTACACCTTC
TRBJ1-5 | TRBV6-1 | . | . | CASSPGRSSNQPQHF | TGTGCCAGCAGCCCCGGGAGGTCTAGCAATCAGCCCCAGCATTTT
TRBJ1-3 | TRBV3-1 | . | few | CASSQAGAGNTIYF | TGTGCCAGCAGCCAAGCAGGGGCTGGAAACACCATATATTTT